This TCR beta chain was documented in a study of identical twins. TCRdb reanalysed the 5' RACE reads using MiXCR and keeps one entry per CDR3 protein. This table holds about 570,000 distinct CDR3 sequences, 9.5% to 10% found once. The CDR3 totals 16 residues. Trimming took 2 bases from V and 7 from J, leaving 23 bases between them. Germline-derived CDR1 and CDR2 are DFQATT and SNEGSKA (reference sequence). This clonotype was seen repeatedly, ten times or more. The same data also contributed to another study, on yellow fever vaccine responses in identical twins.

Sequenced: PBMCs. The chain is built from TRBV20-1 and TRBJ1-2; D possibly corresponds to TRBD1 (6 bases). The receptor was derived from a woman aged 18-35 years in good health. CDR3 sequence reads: CSARLPGGARSFGYTF. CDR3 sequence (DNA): TGCAGTGCTAGATTACCGGGGGGGGCCCGGTCCTTTGGCTACACCTTC.